Sequencing of this TCR beta chain was carried out in a study of blood T cell repertoires in COVID-19. Study-level information: PBMCs, B-cell-depleted T cells, or T cells provided the cDNA or gDNA that made up the material.

Sequencing used immunoSEQ multiplex PCR; TCRdb keeps in-frame clones, though not all of them. The table shows roughly 140,000 clones, with about 87% occurring only once. The CDR3 extends over 13 amino acids. V lost 5 bases to trimming and J lost 1 base, with 9 bases between them. Germline lookup yields CDR1 SGHRS and CDR2 YFSETQ. The sequence derives from a human donor in a cohort sampled during active COVID-19. Sequenced sample: peripheral blood. The V and J genes are TRBV5-1 and TRBJ2-5; D is ambiguous. CDR3 in amino acids: CASSLRIQETQYF. CDR3 nucleotides: TGCGCCAGCAGTCTGCGGATCCAAGAGACCCAGTACTTC.